This TCR beta chain was sequenced in a study of OX40 agonist ivuxolimab in advanced cancers. This table comes from immunoSEQ multiplex PCR, and its TCRdb copy is limited to in-frame clones, with some not included. The table shows tens of thousands of clones, with about 91% occurring only once. Trimming removed 6 bases at V and 5 bases at J, with 8 bases between. The CDR3 is 11 residues long. The germline gives CDR1 MNHEY, CDR2 SVGAGI. This clone was seen a single time. Sample: CD4+ or CD8+ T cells sorted from blood, taken in a trial of the OX40 agonist ivuxolimab. The clonotype comes from an adult with an advanced solid tumor such as melanoma, head and neck, liver or kidney cancer. The rearrangement links TRBV6-5 to TRBJ2-7, with a possible D match to TRBD2 (5 bases). The CDR3 spells CASSPGDEQYF. In DNA, the CDR3 is TGTGCCAGCAGCCCCGGGGACGAGCAGTACTTC.